This T cell receptor (beta chain) comes out of a study of cytomegalovirus exposure and HLA in healthy donors. CDR1 is SGHRS and CDR2 is YFSETQ in the germline V gene. This CDR3 has 13 amino acids. The V end lost 4 bases, the J end lost 5 bases, and 10 bases lay between the germline ends. Libraries were prepared by immunoSEQ multiplex PCR; TCRdb keeps only in-frame clonotypes and omits some of them. The repertoire has fewer than 350,000 clones, 70% to 90% of them found once; the top ten carry approximately 0.95%. This clone was observed a single time. Antigen unknown. Findings of the study overall: Later, an analysis found that TCR clusters from the first cohort tended to co-occur in the 90 to 150 validation repertoires.

Sequenced material: PBMCs. V is TRBV5-1 and J is TRBJ1-5; D is uncertain. The receptor was isolated from a woman under 30 in good health and CMV-seronegative. The CDR3 DNA sequence: TGCGCCAGCAGCAGAGGGCCGGATCAGCCCCAGCATTTT. It encodes CASSRGPDQPQHF.